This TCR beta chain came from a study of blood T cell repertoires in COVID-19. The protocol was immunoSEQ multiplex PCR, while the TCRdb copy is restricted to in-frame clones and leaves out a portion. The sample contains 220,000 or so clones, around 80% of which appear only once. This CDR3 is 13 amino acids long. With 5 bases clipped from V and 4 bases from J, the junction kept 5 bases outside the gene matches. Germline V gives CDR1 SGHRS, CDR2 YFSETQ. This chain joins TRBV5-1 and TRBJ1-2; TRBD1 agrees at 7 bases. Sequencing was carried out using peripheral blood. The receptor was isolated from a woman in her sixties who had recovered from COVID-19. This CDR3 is CASRRGQGYGYTF. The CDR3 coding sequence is TGCGCCAGCAGGAGGGGGCAGGGCTATGGCTACACCTTC.